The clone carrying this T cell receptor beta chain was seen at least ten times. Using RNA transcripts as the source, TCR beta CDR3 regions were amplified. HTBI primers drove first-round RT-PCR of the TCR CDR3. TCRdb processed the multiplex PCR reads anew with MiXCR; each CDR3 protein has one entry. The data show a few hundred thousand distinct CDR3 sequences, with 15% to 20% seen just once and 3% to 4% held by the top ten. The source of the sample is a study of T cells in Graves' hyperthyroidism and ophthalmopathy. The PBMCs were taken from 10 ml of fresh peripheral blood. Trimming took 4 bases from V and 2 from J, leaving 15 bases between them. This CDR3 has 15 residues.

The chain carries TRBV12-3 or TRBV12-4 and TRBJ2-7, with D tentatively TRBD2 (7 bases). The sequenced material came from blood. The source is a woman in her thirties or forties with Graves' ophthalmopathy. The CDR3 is CASSWVQGGTYEQYF. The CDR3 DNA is TGTGCCAGCAGTTGGGTACAGGGAGGGACCTACGAGCAGTACTTC.